This T cell receptor beta chain was observed in a study of neoadjuvant anti-PD-1 for oral cavity cancer. General observations from the study: With three patients per group, TCR findings need larger cohorts. Treg/Th17 ratio rose with pretreatment blood and fell with post-treatment tumor TCRbeta clonality.

This clone has a handful of counts. The antigen is undetermined. Germline CDR1 and CDR2: SNHLY and FYNNEI. The germline V and J ends were trimmed by 8 bases and 5 bases, with 16 bases remaining between them. This CDR3 is 14 amino acids long. Profiled with immunoSEQ multiplex PCR; TCRdb holds only in-frame clones, not every one. The sample holds about 14,000 clones, about 61% seen once. The rearrangement joins TRBV2 to TRBJ1-5, with D possibly being TRBD1 (5 bases). The receptor's source is a person aged 35 to 85 with oral cavity squamous cell carcinoma. Sequenced here: PBMCs, sampled before nivolumab (anti-PD-1) treatment. The CDR3 sequence is CASVPNGGYQPQHF. In DNA form, the CDR3 reads TGTGCCAGCGTCCCGAACGGGGGTTATCAGCCCCAGCATTTT.